Listed here are 5 T cell receptor beta chains from one sample, sequenced in a study of CD4 T cell repertoires in COVID-19. The memory T cells were sequenced right after ex vivo isolation, without culture. Only in-frame clones appear in the TCRdb table, and some are missing; sequencing was by immunoSEQ multiplex PCR. Of tens of thousands of clones detected, about nine tenths appear once; the ten largest clones hold roughly 0.58%. Sequenced here: central memory CD4+ T cells from blood, sampled before the COVID-19 pandemic. The receptors come from a human donor who had COVID-19.

The chain couples TRBV19 to TRBJ1-3; maybe TRBD1 (6 bases). Germline V gene sequence: CDR1 LNHDA, CDR2 SQIVND (reference sequence). The CDR3 loop spans 14 amino acids. The V and J ends lost 7 bases and 4 bases respectively, with 14 bases between them. CDR3 sequence: CASIQGRSGNTIYF. The CDR3 coding sequence is TGTGCCAGTATACAGGGCCGATCCGGAAACACCATATATTTT.

This chain links TRBV19 with TRBJ2-5; 12 bases agree with TRBD1. V trimming: 5 bases; J trimming: 4 bases; junction bases outside the gene matches: 17. The CDR3 has 19 amino acids. Germline CDR1 reads LNHDA; CDR2 reads SQIVND (reference sequence). The CDR3 nucleotides read TGTGCCAGTAGTTCCGAGACCGGGACAGGGGGCACGGGGGGAGAGACCCAGTACTTC. Its protein is CASSSETGTGGTGGETQYF.

The chain is built from TRBV4-1 and TRBJ2-7; 9 bases map to TRBD1. V lost 4 bases to trimming and J lost 5 bases; unmatched junction nucleotides: 9. The CDR3 spans 15 residues. Germline values: CDR1 MGHRA, CDR2 YSYEKL. The CDR3 sequence: CASSPPGQGVHEQYF. CDR3 in DNA: TGCGCCAGCAGCCCACCGGGACAGGGTGTTCACGAGCAGTACTTC.

This chain joins TRBV5-1 and TRBJ2-1, with 9 bases lining up with TRBD1. The CDR3 length is 14 residues. Germline values: CDR1 SGHRS, CDR2 YFSETQ. Trimming cost V 4 bases and J 6 bases; bases outside gene matches: 5. The CDR3 DNA follows: TGCGCCAGCAGCGAGGGACAGGGAACCAATGAGCAGTTCTTC. This codes for CASSEGQGTNEQFF. The complete variable domain, with remaining parts taken from reference TRBV5-1 and TRBJ2-1, reads KAGVTQTPRYLIKTRGQQVTLSCSPISGHRSVSWYQQTPGQGLQFLFEYFSETQRNKGNFPGRFSGRQFSNSRSEMNVSTLELGDSALYLCASSEGQGTNEQFFGPGTRLTVL.

This rearrangement joins TRBV10-3 to TRBJ2-3; 8 bases fit TRBD1. The CDR3 contains 16 residues. V shed 4 bases and J 1 base; nucleotides not matched to a gene: 7. Germline-derived CDR1 and CDR2 are ENHRY and SYGVKD. Here the CDR3 reads CAISGPDRDGTDTQYF. CDR3 sequence (DNA): TGTGCCATCAGTGGGCCGGACAGGGACGGCACAGATACGCAGTATTTT.